Presented here are 23 T cell receptor beta chains from one specimen sequenced in a study of blood T cell repertoires in COVID-19. Method: immunoSEQ multiplex PCR; TCRdb's copy keeps in-frame clones and lacks some. The sample records 95,000 to 110,000 clones, approximately 90% being singletons. Sequencing input: peripheral blood. The receptors come from a woman aged 25 to 39 with acute or convalescent COVID-19.

The chain links TRBV5-4 to TRBJ2-5; D is perhaps TRBD2 (6 bases). CDR1 SGHNT and CDR2 YYREEE come from the germline V gene (reference sequence). The CDR3 extends over 13 amino acids. V was pared by 4 bases and J by 4 bases, with 11 bases between. CDR3: CASSAPTRETQYF. The CDR3 DNA follows: TGTGCCAGCAGCGCCCCGACTAGAGAGACCCAGTACTTC.

The chain couples TRBV7-3 to TRBJ2-3; D not certain. CDR1 SGHTA and CDR2 FQGTGA come from the germline V gene. The CDR3 runs 14 residues. Between the trimmed V and J ends, which lost 4 bases and 0 bases, there was a span of 8 bases. The DNA of the CDR3 is TGTGCCAGCAGCTCAGTCGCTAGCACAGATACGCAGTATTTT. Amino acids: CASSSVASTDTQYF.

This clone has just a few counts. This chain joins TRBV6-2 or TRBV6-3 and TRBJ2-7; D is perhaps TRBD1 (5 bases). CDR1 is MNHEY, CDR2 SVGEGT, per germline. CDR3 length: 12 residues. V dropped 4 bases and J dropped 6 bases, with 10 bases sitting between them. The CDR3 sequence is CASSSTGGEQYF. The DNA of the CDR3 is TGTGCCAGCAGTTCCACAGGCGGCGAGCAGTACTTC.

This clone was found once. This chain links TRBV4-3 with TRBJ1-5; no definite D call. With 0 bases removed from V and 4 bases from J, the gap between germline ends came to 16 bases. CDR1 and CDR2 (germline): LGHNA, YSLEER. The CDR3 contains 17 residues. The CDR3 is CASSQDSGGIGNQPQHF. In DNA form, the CDR3 reads TGCGCCAGCAGCCAAGATTCGGGAGGGATTGGTAATCAGCCCCAGCATTTT.

This clone was found a few times. The V gene is TRBV4-2, the J gene TRBJ2-3; D remains ambiguous. The CDR3 length is 14 residues. CDR1 is LGHNA, CDR2 YNFKEQ, per germline. Deletions cut 0 bases from V and 7 bases from J, with 11 bases between. The CDR3 nucleotides are TGTGCCAGCAGCCAAGATTTTTCGCGCCATACGCAGTATTTT. It encodes CASSQDFSRHTQYF.

The V and J genes are TRBV2 and TRBJ2-7; 7 positions match TRBD2. The CDR3 loop spans 15 amino acids. In germline, CDR1 is SNHLY, CDR2 FYNNEI. With V trimmed by 3 bases and J by 2 bases, 7 bases remained unmatched. The CDR3 region is CASSEMRGRTYEQYF. The DNA for the CDR3 is TGTGCCAGCAGTGAGATGCGGGGGAGGACCTACGAGCAGTACTTC.

The rearrangement links TRBV27 to TRBJ1-2, with TRBD1 identical over 7 bases. This CDR3 comprises 12 residues. Germline V CDR1 and CDR2: MNHEY, SMNVEV (reference sequence). The V segment lost 3 bases and the J segment 9 bases; nucleotides outside the gene matches: 4. The CDR3 loop is CASSFRQGRYTF. CDR3 in DNA: TGTGCCAGCAGTTTCCGACAGGGTCGCTACACCTTC.

The chain employs TRBV6-1 and TRBJ1-2, with TRBD1 matching over 8 bases. CDR1 and CDR2 (germline): MNHNS, SASEGT. V gave up 3 bases and J gave up 7 bases; unmatched junction bases: 4. The CDR3 is 13 amino acids. The CDR3 sequence is CASSDRGLIGYTF. The CDR3 coding sequence is TGTGCCAGCAGTGACAGGGGGCTAATTGGCTACACCTTC.

The chain combines TRBV30 with TRBJ1-5, with TRBD1 identical over 10 bases. Germline loops: CDR1 GTSNPN, CDR2 SVGIG (reference sequence). The CDR3 has 14 amino acids. The V gene end was trimmed by 1 base and the J gene end by 9 bases; junction bases not matched to a gene: 6. DNA for the CDR3: TGTGCCTGGAGTGAGGGACAGGGGAGTTGGCCCCAGCATTTT. Amino acid sequence: CAWSEGQGSWPQHF.

V usage is TRBV2 and J usage is TRBJ1-2; a possible D gene is TRBD1 (5 bases). The germline V gene encodes CDR1 SNHLY and CDR2 FYNNEI. Trimming removed 4 bases from V and 4 bases from J, with 10 bases in between. The CDR3 is made up of 13 amino acids. The CDR3 region has the DNA TGTGCCAGCAGTGGTGGAGGGACCTATGGCTACACCTTC. This gives the protein CASSGGGTYGYTF.

The sample holds one count of this clone. The V gene is TRBV4-2, the J gene TRBJ2-7; TRBD2 aligns across 10 bases. The CDR3 is 16 residues long. Germline CDR1 LGHNA, CDR2 YNFKEQ. V lost 0 bases, J lost 2 bases, and 4 bases stayed unmatched. CDR3 sequence: CASSQETTSGTYEQYF. The CDR3 nucleotides read TGTGCCAGCAGCCAAGAGACAACTAGCGGGACCTACGAGCAGTACTTC.

This rearrangement joins TRBV9 to TRBJ1-2, with 7 bases matching TRBD1. After removal of 3 bases from V and 4 bases from J, the junction contained 6 bases not matched to a gene. The CDR3 runs 14 residues. Germline V gene lookup returns CDR1 SGDLS and CDR2 YYNGEE. The CDR3: CASSATTGIYGYTF. CDR3 nucleotide sequence: TGTGCCAGCAGCGCGACGACAGGGATCTATGGCTACACCTTC.

This clone came up a few times. Other nucleotide sequences in the sample specify the same CDR3. CDR3: CASSYSGQGSQPQHF. DNA for the CDR3: TGTGCCAGCAGTTACTCCGGACAGGGGAGTCAGCCCCAGCATTTT. The chain joins TRBV6-5 to TRBJ1-5; 9 positions agree with TRBD1. Germline values: CDR1 MNHEY, CDR2 SVGAGI. The CDR3 is 15 residues long. With 0 bases clipped from V and 6 bases from J, the junction kept 3 bases outside the gene matches.

This clone was seen only once. This chain connects TRBV18 to TRBJ2-1, with unresolved D. The CDR3 is 14 amino acids. Germline V gives CDR1 KGHSH, CDR2 LQKENI. The ends were cut back, 3 bases at V and 6 bases at J, with 12 bases in the middle. The CDR3 loop reads CASSPPWSSNEQFF. CDR3 bases: TGTGCCAGCTCACCCCCTTGGTCTAGCAATGAGCAGTTCTTC.

The chain carries TRBV27 and TRBJ1-4; TRBD1 matches at 7 bases. CDR3 length equals 11 residues. The germline CDR1 and CDR2 sequences are MNHEY and SMNVEV (reference sequence). Trimming removed 10 bases from V and 7 bases from J; junction bases left unmatched: 3. The CDR3 spells CATRQGEKLFF. CDR3 DNA: TGTGCCACCAGACAGGGTGAAAAACTGTTTTTT.

The chain combines TRBV6-1 with TRBJ1-4, with TRBD1 matching over 9 bases. This CDR3 has 15 amino acids. CDR1 is MNHNS and CDR2 is SASEGT in the germline V gene. J was trimmed by 7 bases and V by 3 bases; bases with no gene match: 6. CDR3 nucleotide sequence: TGTGCCAGCAGTGATACAGGGGGCAGTAGTGAAAAACTGTTTTTT. The encoded protein is CASSDTGGSSEKLFF.

The rearrangement links TRBV19 to TRBJ2-5, with 8 bases that match TRBD1. The CDR3 runs 15 residues. In germline, CDR1 is LNHDA, CDR2 SQIVND (reference sequence). Trimming removed 5 bases from V and 5 bases from J; junction bases left unmatched: 10. Written as DNA, the CDR3 is TGTGCCAGTAGTTATACAGGGGGTGTCGGTGAGACCCAGTACTTC. Its translation: CASSYTGGVGETQYF.

This chain uses TRBV7-2 with TRBJ1-6; D gene ambiguous. V was pared by 4 bases and J by 7 bases, with 8 bases between. The CDR3 is made up of 13 amino acids. CDR1 is SGHTA, CDR2 FQGNSA, per germline. DNA of the CDR3: TGTGCCAGCAGCTCAACACCAAATTCACCCCTCCACTTT. This gives the protein CASSSTPNSPLHF.

In its sample, this clone was seen once. The rearrangement links TRBV7-3 to TRBJ1-1, with D possibly being TRBD1 (6 bases). V lost 5 bases and J lost 2, with 15 bases in between. CDR1 and CDR2 (germline): SGHTA, FQGTGA. CDR3 length: 15 amino acids. The CDR3 region has the DNA TGTGCCAGCAGCCCCGGCGCGGGGGCCAACACTGAAGCTTTCTTT. It is translated as CASSPGAGANTEAFF. Looking up the rest from reference TRBV7-3 and TRBJ1-1 gives the full variable domain: GAGVSQTPSNKVTEKGKYVELRCDPISGHTALYWYRQSLGQGPEFLIYFQGTGAADDSGLPNDRFFAVRPEGSVSTLKIQRTERGDSAVYLCASSPGAGANTEAFFGQGTRLTVV.

The V call is TRBV6-5, the J call TRBJ1-4; 9 bases are shared with TRBD1. The germline V gene encodes CDR1 MNHEY and CDR2 SVGAGI. The V and J ends lost 2 bases and 4 bases, in that order; junction bases with no gene match: 5. The CDR3 length is 16 residues. In DNA, the CDR3 is TGTGCCAGCAGTTACACGACAGGGGGGAGTAATGAAAAACTGTTTTTT. Amino acids: CASSYTTGGSNEKLFF.

V and J are TRBV19 and TRBJ2-7; TRBD1 agrees at 9 bases. With 5 bases clipped from V and 1 base from J, the junction kept 9 bases outside the gene matches. The length of the CDR3 is 16 residues. Germline-derived CDR1 and CDR2 are LNHDA and SQIVND (reference sequence). This chain's CDR3 is CASSANTGTGSYEQYF. DNA of the CDR3: TGTGCCAGTAGTGCAAATACCGGGACAGGGTCCTACGAGCAGTACTTC.

V and J are TRBV2 and TRBJ2-1; TRBD2 matches 12 bases. Germline CDR1 reads SNHLY; CDR2 reads FYNNEI. The CDR3 has 15 residues. Trimming cost V 6 bases and J 6 bases; bases outside gene matches: 6. CDR3 in DNA: TGTGCCAGCAGGCTAGCGGGAGGGCCGATCAATGAGCAGTTCTTC. It encodes CASRLAGGPINEQFF.

This chain connects TRBV2 to TRBJ2-5; a weak D match, TRBD2 (6 bases). This CDR3 spans 12 amino acids. CDR1 and CDR2 (germline): SNHLY, FYNNEI. The ends were cut back, 11 bases at V and 1 base at J, with 11 bases in the middle. DNA for the CDR3: TGTGCCGGAGGGATCCTCCAAGAGACCCAGTACTTC. Translated: CAGGILQETQYF.